The source of this T cell receptor (beta chain) is a study of blood T cells in healthy people across ages. Together with a sample-barcoded 5' primer, a J-beta primer mix was included in a second PCR lasting roughly 6 to 12 cycles. A single record per CDR3 protein comes from TCRdb applying MiXCR to the 5' RACE reads. The sample yields about 1.5 million distinct CDR3 sequences, around 40% seen once. The CDR3 has 16 residues. The germline gives CDR1 DFQATT, CDR2 SNEGSKA (reference sequence). With 4 bases removed from V and 3 bases from J, the gap between germline ends came to 18 bases. The chain is built from TRBV20-1 and TRBJ2-2, with D perhaps TRBD1 or TRBD2 (5 bases each). This receptor was obtained from a woman aged 18-30 years in good health. Material for sequencing was blood. CDR3 residues: CSATIRDHFYTGELFF. In DNA, the CDR3 is TGCAGTGCTACCATTAGGGACCACTTTTACACCGGGGAGCTGTTTTTT.